This is a list of T cell receptor beta chains from one sample in a study of T cell clonotyping in hematopoietic cell transplantation. Here immunoSEQ multiplex PCR was the method, and the copy in TCRdb shows in-frame clones only, minus some. The sample lists about 76,000 clones; 90% to 96% were seen once. The sample consisted of peripheral blood mononuclear cells, taken before stem cell transplant. Receptor source: a woman in her fifties or sixties with acute myeloid leukemia. Some clones in this sample may be carry-over from other donors' samples. Each CDR3 is given with its conserved first and last residue. The D gene is left open where the match is weak. Clone size is shown for a subset of rows, as once, few, many or a class of expanded clone.

CDR3	DNA	size	D	V	J
CASSYPGQVGGAFF	TGTGCCAGCAGTTATCCGGGACAAGTCGGTGGAGCTTTCTTT	-	-	TRBV6-6	TRBJ1-1
CASSLPVSGEDYEQYF	TGTGCCAGCAGTTTACCCGTTAGCGGGGAAGACTACGAGCAGTACTTC	once	TRBD2	TRBV28	TRBJ2-7
CASSLDRGNYEQYF	TGTGCCAGCAGCTTAGATAGGGGGAATTACGAGCAGTACTTC	-	-	TRBV7-6	TRBJ2-7
CASSLFAGAGNTIYF	TGTGCCAGCAGCTTATTTGCAGGGGCTGGAAACACCATATATTTT	-	-	TRBV7-2	TRBJ1-3
CASSLAGYNSPLHF	TGTGCCAGCAGTTTAGCAGGTTATAATTCACCCCTCCACTTT	-	-	TRBV27	TRBJ1-6
CASSQDYAGEQFF	TGTGCCAGCAGCCAGGACTATGCGGGTGAGCAGTTCTTC	-	-	TRBV7-2	TRBJ2-1
CATSLRGGTEAFF	TGTGCCACCAGCCTGCGGGGGGGCACTGAAGCTTTCTTT	-	-	TRBV15	TRBJ1-1
CASSSGVNTQAFF	TGTGCCAGCAGTTCGGGGGTGAACACTCAAGCTTTCTTT	-	-	TRBV27	TRBJ1-1
CASSTLVGYTEAFF	TGTGCCAGCAGTACGCTAGTGGGGTACACTGAAGCTTTCTTT	-	-	TRBV27	TRBJ1-1
CASRPMGYGYTF	TGTGCCAGCAGGCCGATGGGCTATGGCTACACCTTC	-	-	TRBV7-2	TRBJ1-2
CASGNRGLDEQFF	TGTGCCAGCGGCAACAGGGGGCTGGATGAGCAGTTCTTC	-	TRBD1	TRBV6-1	TRBJ2-1
CASSLSTAVYSYEQYF	TGTGCCAGCAGTTTGTCGACAGCGGTCTACTCCTACGAGCAGTACTTC	-	-	TRBV28	TRBJ2-7
CASSGRAGGAGELFF	TGTGCCAGCAGCGGAAGGGCAGGGGGCGCCGGGGAGCTGTTTTTT	once	TRBD1	TRBV9	TRBJ2-2
CASSPRGSVMNTEAFF	TGTGCCAGCAGCCCCAGGGGGTCGGTAATGAACACTGAAGCTTTCTTT	-	TRBD1	TRBV7-2	TRBJ1-1
CASDWDLLISGNTIYF	TGTGCCAGCGACTGGGACTTACTGATCTCTGGAAACACCATATATTTT	-	-	TRBV2	TRBJ1-3